Shown below are 29 T cell receptor beta chains from a single sample sequenced in a study of shared clonotypes between healthy human individuals. Terminally differentiated effector memory CD45RA+ cells were left out of the naive CD8 fraction, which was CD45RO-negative and positively selected for CCR7. TCRdb keeps only in-frame clones here, not all; method: immunoSEQ multiplex PCR. This sample has almost 700,000 clones, with 92% found just once. What was sequenced was naive CD8+ T cells sorted from blood. The receptors were sampled from a man in his thirties or forties in good health.

The chain uses TRBV28 and TRBJ2-1, with D unclear. CDR1 MDHEN and CDR2 SYDVKM come from the germline V gene. The CDR3 extends over 12 amino acids. Trimming left V 3 bases short and J 7 bases short, with 7 bases between. The CDR3 sequence: CASSFTPNEQFF. In DNA form, the CDR3 reads TGTGCCAGCAGTTTTACCCCTAATGAGCAGTTCTTC.

The chain recombines TRBV4-3 with TRBJ2-1; 9 nucleotides align to TRBD2. The V and J ends lost 5 bases and 4 bases, in that order; junction bases with no gene match: 3. The CDR3 loop spans 14 amino acids. CDR1 LGHNA and CDR2 YSLEER come from the germline V gene. The DNA for the CDR3 is TGCGCCAGCAGCAAGACTAGCGGTTACAATGAGCAGTTCTTC. Protein product: CASSKTSGYNEQFF.

The V gene is TRBV10-2, the J gene TRBJ2-1; D unclear. Germline lookup yields CDR1 WSHSY and CDR2 SAAADI. The CDR3 covers 13 residues. V was clipped by 7 bases and J by 4 bases, with 11 bases between them. The CDR3 region is CASTSGRYNEQFF. In DNA, the CDR3 is TGCGCCAGCACCTCGGGCAGATACAATGAGCAGTTCTTC.

The rearrangement joins TRBV5-4 to TRBJ2-1; TRBD2 agrees at 10 bases. The CDR3 contains 16 residues. CDR1 SGHNT and CDR2 YYREEE come from the germline V gene (reference sequence). V dropped 0 bases and J dropped 6; count of bases not matched to a gene: 6. CDR3 sequence reads: CASSLGPAGGPNEQFF. The CDR3 DNA reads as TGTGCCAGCAGCTTGGGTCCAGCGGGAGGGCCCAATGAGCAGTTCTTC. The full variable domain, its missing parts supplied by reference TRBV5-4 and TRBJ2-1, is ETGVTQSPTHLIKTRGQQVTLRCSSQSGHNTVSWYQQALGQGPQFIFQYYREEENGRGNFPPRFSGLQFPNYSSELNVNALELDDSALYLCASSLGPAGGPNEQFFGPGTRLTVL.

V usage is TRBV5-1 and J usage is TRBJ2-3, with TRBD1 as a possible D gene (5 bases). CDR1 is SGHRS, CDR2 YFSETQ, per germline. CDR3 length: 16 amino acids. V was pared by 0 bases and J by 3 bases, with 14 bases between. The CDR3 protein is CASSLGSREETDTQYF. The CDR3 DNA reads as TGCGCCAGCAGCTTGGGGAGCAGGGAAGAGACAGATACGCAGTATTTT.

This rearrangement joins TRBV7-9 to TRBJ2-3; tentatively, D is TRBD2 (5 bases). The germline CDR1 and CDR2 sequences are SEHNR and FQNEAQ (reference sequence). V was cut by 5 bases and J by 0 bases, with 12 bases left in between. The CDR3 spans 15 residues. In DNA, the CDR3 is TGTGCCAGCAGCCGGACTGATTCTAGCACAGATACGCAGTATTTT. Amino acids: CASSRTDSSTDTQYF.

The CDR3 region has the DNA TGTGCCTGGAGTCGTGACCTAAATCAGCCCCAGCATTTT. It encodes CAWSRDLNQPQHF. This sequence joins TRBV30 and TRBJ1-5; D unresolved. This CDR3 is 13 amino acids long. Germline V lookup: CDR1 GTSNPN, CDR2 SVGIG (reference sequence). The V gene lost 2 bases and the J gene lost 4 bases, with 9 bases spanning the gap.

Regarding this clone: The identical CDR3 is also encoded by other nucleotide sequences in the sample. The CDR3 coding sequence is TGTGCCATCAGTGAGTCCCGGGGGCTCTCCTACGAGCAGTACTTC. Translated, it gives CAISESRGLSYEQYF. V usage is TRBV10-3 and J usage is TRBJ2-7; D possibly uses TRBD1 or TRBD2 (6 bases each). V lost 0 bases, J lost 0 bases, and 9 bases lay in between. This CDR3 has 15 residues. Germline CDR1 is ENHRY and CDR2 is SYGVKD.

The V call is TRBV4-1, the J call TRBJ1-4; unclear D gene. Germline V gene sequence: CDR1 MGHRA, CDR2 YSYEKL. The V end lost 5 bases, the J end lost 4 bases, and 8 bases lay between the germline ends. The CDR3 loop spans 13 amino acids. The DNA of the CDR3 is TGCGCCAGCAGCTCAGCCCTTAATGAAAAACTGTTTTTT. Translation gives CASSSALNEKLFF.

This clone was recorded only once. The genes are TRBV7-9 and TRBJ2-2; 9 bases agree with TRBD2. The CDR3 has 17 residues. V shed 5 bases, J shed 7 bases, and the junction held 14 bases outside the gene matches. Per germline, CDR1 SEHNR and CDR2 FQNEAQ (reference sequence). CDR3 region: CASSAVKAGGLDGELFF. The DNA for the CDR3 is TGTGCCAGCAGCGCCGTGAAAGCGGGAGGACTTGACGGGGAGCTGTTTTTT.

V gene TRBV7-6 combines with J gene TRBJ1-2, with 9 positions matching TRBD1. The CDR3 covers 15 residues. V dropped 5 bases and J dropped 6; count of bases not matched to a gene: 10. Germline loops: CDR1 SGHVS, CDR2 FNYEAQ. The CDR3 loop is CASSTRTGASDGYTF. In nucleotides, the CDR3 is TGTGCCAGCAGCACCAGGACAGGGGCCAGTGATGGCTACACCTTC.

This chain's CDR3 is CASSPPPGTSGANVLTF. Here the CDR3 DNA reads TGTGCCAGCAGTCCCCCGCCGGGTACCTCTGGGGCCAACGTCCTGACTTTC. The chain combines TRBV27 with TRBJ2-6; no clear D gene. The ends were cut back, 5 bases at V and 0 bases at J, with 14 bases in the middle. Germline V gives CDR1 MNHEY, CDR2 SMNVEV (reference sequence). The CDR3 extends over 17 amino acids.

The chain carries TRBV5-1 and TRBJ2-5; 8 bases fit TRBD2. From germline, CDR1 is SGHRS and CDR2 YFSETQ. There are 18 residues in the CDR3. Germline trimming cut 2 bases from V and 5 bases from J; bases unmatched to any gene: 17. In DNA, the CDR3 is TGCGCCAGCAGCTTTCTGGGTAGCGGGATAGGCGGGGAGGAGACCCAGTACTTC. It codes for CASSFLGSGIGGEETQYF. The whole variable domain, filled in from reference TRBV5-1 and TRBJ2-5, reads KAGVTQTPRYLIKTRGQQVTLSCSPISGHRSVSWYQQTPGQGLQFLFEYFSETQRNKGNFPGRFSGRQFSNSRSEMNVSTLELGDSALYLCASSFLGSGIGGEETQYFGPGTRLLVL.

The chain carries TRBV4-1 and TRBJ2-2; either TRBD1 or TRBD2 may supply D (6 bases each). Trimming took 3 bases from V and 0 from J, leaving 11 bases between them. This CDR3 spans 16 amino acids. The germline V gene encodes CDR1 MGHRA and CDR2 YSYEKL. This CDR3 is CASSQRDNSNTGELFF. In DNA form, the CDR3 reads TGCGCCAGCAGCCAGCGGGACAACTCGAACACCGGGGAGCTGTTTTTT.

A note on this clone: The DNA is omitted, as the CDR3 cannot be located on it reliably, and the CDR3 follows TCRdb's listing. This chain connects TRBV21-1 to TRBJ2-5. TRBV21-1 is marked as a pseudogene. The CDR3 is made up of 16 amino acids, end residues included. The CDR3 sequence is CASSKKITVGVGTQYF.

The chain employs TRBV7-9 and TRBJ2-1; D is unresolved. CDR1 SEHNR and CDR2 FQNEAQ come from the germline V gene (reference sequence). This CDR3 region has 14 residues. Trimming removed 5 bases from V and 8 bases from J, with 16 bases in between. The CDR3 sequence: CASSRRGGPDEQFF. CDR3 sequence (DNA): TGTGCCAGCAGCCGCAGAGGCGGTCCCGATGAGCAGTTCTTC. Together with reference TRBV7-9 and TRBJ2-1, the CDR3 gives the full variable domain: DTGVSQNPRHKITKRGQNVTFRCDPISEHNRLYWYRQTLGQGPEFLTYFQNEAQLEKSRLLSDRFSAERPKGSFSTLEIQRTEQGDSAMYLCASSRRGGPDEQFFGPGTRLTVL.

On this clone itself: One junction end disagrees with the germline gene, perhaps due to a read error. This chain uses TRBV7-9 with TRBJ1-1; maybe TRBD1 (6 bases). CDR3 length equals 15 residues. From germline, CDR1 is SEHNR and CDR2 FQNEAQ (reference sequence). CDR3 nucleotide sequence: TGTGCCAGCAGCCGACGACCACCCGGACAGTGGGAAAAGGACTTT. Protein: CASSRRPPGQWEKDF. Looking up the rest from reference TRBV7-9 and TRBJ1-1 gives the full variable domain: DTGVSQNPRHKITKRGQNVTFRCDPISEHNRLYWYRQTLGQGPEFLTYFQNEAQLEKSRLLSDRFSAERPKGSFSTLEIQRTEQGDSAMYLCASSRRPPGQWEKDFGQGTRLTVV.

This chain links TRBV29-1 with TRBJ2-7; weak D call: TRBD1 (5 bases). The germline V gene encodes CDR1 SQVTM and CDR2 ANQGSEA. The CDR3 has 13 residues. Between the trimmed V and J ends, which lost 4 bases and 2 bases, there was a span of 12 bases. DNA for the CDR3: TGCAGCGTTGCCACAGGTTTTACCTACGAGCAGTACTTC. Translation gives CSVATGFTYEQYF.

In the case of this clone: The junction does not match germline at one end; this may be a read error. The genes are TRBV28 and TRBJ2-6, with 7 positions matching TRBD1. Germline CDR1 is MDHEN and CDR2 is SYDVKM. This CDR3 is built from 18 residues. CDR3 sequence reads: CASTLGGAGASGANVLTF. CDR3 DNA: TGTGCCAGCACTTTAGGGGGCGCAGGGGCCTCTGGGGCCAACGTCCTGACTTTC.

The gene calls are TRBV9 and TRBJ2-4; possible D gene TRBD2, 6 bases. Trimming stripped 4 bases from V and 15 bases from J, with 20 bases between. Germline CDR1 SGDLS, CDR2 YYNGEE. The CDR3 extends over 13 amino acids. DNA of the CDR3: TGTGCCAGCAGCACACCCGGGGAGGCTAGCCTGTACTTC. Protein: CASSTPGEASLYF.

This clone has just one count. The gene calls are TRBV5-6 and TRBJ2-7, with D possibly matching TRBD2 (6 bases). This CDR3 has 15 amino acids. Germline CDR1 is SGHDT and CDR2 is YYEEEE. V was clipped by 0 bases and J by 0 bases, with 10 bases between them. The CDR3 region is CASSLEAGSSYEQYF. The CDR3 region has the DNA TGTGCCAGCAGCTTGGAAGCCGGGAGCTCCTACGAGCAGTACTTC.

This chain joins TRBV15 and TRBJ2-3; 7 bases fit TRBD2. This CDR3 has 15 amino acids. Looked up from germline, CDR1 is LNHNV and CDR2 is YYDKDF (reference sequence). The V segment lost 3 bases and the J segment 2 bases; nucleotides outside the gene matches: 5. The CDR3 region has the DNA TGTGCCACCAGCAGCGGACTAGGGGCCACAGATACGCAGTATTTT. Residues: CATSSGLGATDTQYF.

This clone has only a few counts. The rearrangement joins TRBV11-2 to TRBJ2-7; TRBD1 is a possible D gene (5 bases). The CDR3 length is 15 residues. Germline CDR1 is SGHAT and CDR2 is FQNNGV. The V gene lost 0 bases and the J gene lost 3 bases, with 12 bases spanning the gap. CDR3 bases: TGTGCCAGCAGCTTAGATCGACCAGGGAACTACGAGCAGTACTTC. This translates into CASSLDRPGNYEQYF.

The gene calls are TRBV2 and TRBJ2-6; no clear D. CDR1 and CDR2 from the germline V gene are SNHLY and FYNNEI. The CDR3 is 20 residues long. V lost 4 bases and J lost 0, with 22 bases in between. CDR3 sequence: CASSGLSGKQPNSGANVLTF. The CDR3 DNA is TGTGCCAGCAGTGGGTTGAGTGGGAAGCAGCCTAACTCTGGGGCCAACGTCCTGACTTTC.

The chain carries TRBV2 and TRBJ1-1, with TRBD1 identical over 9 bases. This CDR3 is built from 16 residues. Germline assignment: CDR1 SNHLY and CDR2 FYNNEI. Unmatched junction bases numbered 5, after V lost 3 bases and J lost 0 bases. CDR3 sequence (DNA): TGTGCCAGCAGTGAGACAGGGGGAGACATGAACACTGAAGCTTTCTTT. It yields the protein CASSETGGDMNTEAFF.

J is TRBJ1-2 and V is TRBV11-1, with a possible D match to TRBD1 (6 bases). Germline CDR1 SGHAT, CDR2 FQDESV (reference sequence). The CDR3 extends over 14 amino acids. Between the trimmed V and J ends, which lost 5 bases and 6 bases, there was a span of 16 bases. In nucleotides, the CDR3 is TGTGCCAGCAGCGCCTATACAGGGTTGGATGGCTACACCTTC. It is translated as CASSAYTGLDGYTF.

This rearrangement joins TRBV29-1 to TRBJ2-2; D possibly corresponds to TRBD1 (5 bases). The V end lost 4 bases, the J end lost 5 bases, and 14 bases lay between the germline ends. Germline assignment: CDR1 SQVTM and CDR2 ANQGSEA. The CDR3 runs to 14 residues. CDR3 nucleotides: TGCAGCGTTGTGAGGCAGGGAAGGACCGGGGAGCTGTTTTTT. The encoded protein is CSVVRQGRTGELFF.

This chain joins TRBV6-1 and TRBJ2-1; D is unresolved. V was clipped by 4 bases and J by 4 bases, with 11 bases between them. Germline loops: CDR1 MNHNS, CDR2 SASEGT. The CDR3 contains 14 residues. CDR3 sequence reads: CASSVYPLYNEQFF. Here the CDR3 DNA reads TGTGCCAGCAGTGTATATCCTTTGTACAATGAGCAGTTCTTC.

The chain combines TRBV4-1 with TRBJ2-3, with D possibly matching TRBD2 (5 bases). Germline lookup yields CDR1 MGHRA and CDR2 YSYEKL. Trimming removed 0 bases at V and 3 bases at J, with 7 bases between. This CDR3 contains 14 residues. The CDR3, as DNA: TGCGCCAGCAGCCAAGATCGAGGGACAGATACGCAGTATTTT. Translating it yields CASSQDRGTDTQYF.